This TCR beta chain was retrieved from a study of T cell responses to AZD1222 COVID-19 vaccine. Notes on the study in general: AZD1222 recipients seropositive at baseline numbered only six or seven.

As to this clone: Antigen: not known.

Repertoires were generated with immunoSEQ multiplex PCR, while TCRdb's copy carries only in-frame clones and drops some. The table shows roughly 140,000 clones, with about 93% occurring only once. Germline V gene data show CDR1 as SGHRS and CDR2 as YFSETQ. Trimming shortened V by 4 bases and J by 5 bases, and 9 bases separated the two germline ends. The CDR3 extends over 12 amino acids. The sample in question was peripheral blood, obtained on day 0 of AZD1222 vaccination. The clonotype originates from an adult in good health. The chain combines TRBV5-1 with TRBJ2-5; D possibly uses TRBD1 or TRBD2 (6 bases each). The CDR3 sequence: CASSPGGETQYF. The DNA for the CDR3 is TGCGCCAGCAGCCCCGGGGGCGAGACCCAGTACTTC.